The rows below give T cell receptor beta chains drawn from one sample of a study of regulatory T cells in long-lasting Graves disease. TCRdb recomputed calls from the multiplex PCR reads with MiXCR, one row per CDR3 protein. The table lists about 470,000 distinct CDR3 sequences, about 16% of them singletons. These data also formed part of another study, on T cells in Graves' hyperthyroidism and ophthalmopathy.

Source: peripheral blood mononuclear cells (PBMCs), taken at new diagnosis, from a patient treated with antithyroid drugs. The receptors derive from a woman aged 25 to 39 with Graves disease. Both conserved end residues are part of each CDR3. A D gene is named only where the DNA matches it firmly. A row's size may be missing; if present it is once, few, many or a size class.

d_gene | j_gene | abundance | v_gene | CDR3aa | CDR3nt
. | TRBJ1-1 | many | TRBV3-1 | CASSQDPRNTEAFF | TGTGCCAGCAGCCAAGATCCCAGGAACACTGAAGCTTTCTTT
TRBD1 | TRBJ2-7 | . | TRBV20-1 | CSARAGTGGAAYEQYF | TGCAGTGCTAGGGCCGGGACAGGGGGAGCAGCCTACGAGCAGTACTTC
. | TRBJ2-1 | few | TRBV7-7 | CANSLGGASYNEQFF | TGTGCCAACAGCTTAGGCGGGGCGTCCTACAATGAGCAGTTCTTC
TRBD2 | TRBJ2-3 | . | TRBV2 | CACSETGLASSSTDTQYF | TGTGCCTGCAGTGAAACAGGACTAGCGAGTTCTAGCACAGATACGCAGTATTTT
. | TRBJ2-2 | few | TRBV9 | CASTQTPDSNTGELFF | TGTGCCAGCACACAAACTCCGGACAGTAACACCGGGGAGCTGTTTTTT
. | TRBJ2-7 | . | TRBV4-1 | CASSHGLDYEQYF | TGCGCCAGCAGCCACGGACTGGACTACGAGCAGTACTTC
TRBD2 | TRBJ2-1 | once | TRBV6-2/TRBV6-3 | CASSKPGLDNRNEQFF | TGTGCCAGCAGCAAACCGGGACTAGACAACAGAAATGAGCAGTTCTTC
TRBD1 | TRBJ2-7 | few | TRBV19 | CASSFLDSGGEQYF | TGTGCCAGTAGCTTCCTCGACTCAGGGGGCGAGCAGTACTTC
. | TRBJ2-1 | many | TRBV3-1 | CASSSESYNEQFF | TGTGCCAGCTCTAGCGAATCCTACAATGAGCAGTTCTTC
TRBD1 | TRBJ2-5 | many | TRBV6-1 | CASSGRDRGTETQYF | TGTGCCAGCAGTGGCCGGGACAGGGGTACAGAGACCCAGTACTTC
. | TRBJ2-2 | many | TRBV12-3/TRBV12-4 | CASSPLLLANTGELFF | TGTGCCAGCAGCCCCCTGCTACTGGCGAACACCGGGGAGCTGTTTTTT
. | TRBJ2-1 | . | TRBV24-1 | CATSDSITGINEQFF | TGTGCCACCAGTGATAGCATAACAGGGATCAATGAGCAGTTCTTC
TRBD2 | TRBJ2-3 | . | TRBV9 | CASSASGSPADTQYF | TGTGCCAGCAGCGCTAGCGGGAGTCCCGCAGATACGCAGTATTTT
. | TRBJ1-6 | many | TRBV20-1 | CSARDSGYNSPLHF | TGCAGTGCTAGAGATTCGGGGTACAATTCACCCCTCCACTTT
TRBD2 | TRBJ2-1 | . | TRBV10-3 | CAISGGEGQYNEQFF | TGTGCCATCAGTGGGGGGGAGGGGCAATACAATGAGCAGTTCTTC
TRBD2 | TRBJ2-7 | . | TRBV5-1 | CASSFASGRGAYEQYF | TGCGCCAGCAGCTTTGCTAGCGGGAGAGGCGCTTACGAGCAGTACTTC
. | TRBJ2-2 | . | TRBV7-9 | CASFWGPGNTGELFF | TGTGCCAGTTTTTGGGGACCCGGGAACACCGGGGAGCTGTTTTTT
. | TRBJ2-1 | . | TRBV19 | CASSIKGSSYNEQFF | TGTGCCAGTAGTATAAAGGGGAGCTCCTACAATGAGCAGTTCTTC
. | TRBJ2-1 | few | TRBV6-9 | CASSWTGTDEQSF | TGTGCCAGCAGTTGGACCGGGACTGATGAGCAGTCCTTC
. | TRBJ2-3 | many | TRBV9 | CASSVEGQGDTQYF | TGTGCCAGCAGCGTAGAAGGGCAAGGAGATACGCAGTATTTT
. | TRBJ2-2 | . | TRBV10-1 | CASSEWGGTGELFF | TGCGCCAGCAGTGAGTGGGGCGGGACCGGGGAGCTGTTTTTT
. | TRBJ1-3 | . | TRBV20-1 | CSARGPTESSGNTIYF | TGCAGTGCTAGAGGTCCGACAGAATCCTCTGGAAACACCATATATTTT
TRBD2 | TRBJ2-3 | many | TRBV29-1 | CSVGREGRTQYF | TGCAGCGTTGGGCGGGAGGGGCGGACGCAGTATTTT
TRBD1 | TRBJ1-1 | few | TRBV12-5 | CASGSGQPNTEAFF | TGTGCTAGTGGCTCGGGACAGCCGAACACTGAAGCTTTCTTT
. | TRBJ2-3 | many | TRBV12-3/TRBV12-4 | CASSPGFPEADTQYF | TGTGCCAGCAGTCCCGGTTTTCCGGAAGCAGATACGCAGTATTTT
TRBD2 | TRBJ2-1 | many | TRBV11-2 | CASSYPGLAGTQFF | TGTGCCAGCAGCTACCCGGGACTAGCGGGAACGCAGTTCTTC
. | TRBJ1-2 | many | TRBV9 | CASSVATADRGGYTF | TGTGCCAGCAGCGTAGCTACGGCCGACCGGGGCGGCTACACCTTC
. | TRBJ1-5 | many | TRBV2 | CASRTDTVGNQPQHF | TGTGCCAGCAGAACTGATACAGTTGGCAATCAGCCCCAGCATTTT
. | TRBJ1-5 | few | TRBV5-1 | CASSLISGVNQPQHF | TGCGCCAGCAGCTTGATTTCGGGGGTTAATCAGCCCCAGCATTTT
. | TRBJ1-5 | . | TRBV7-9 | CASSSSDETDQPQHF | TGTGCCAGCAGCAGTTCTGATGAGACCGATCAGCCCCAGCATTTT
TRBD2 | TRBJ2-1 | . | TRBV7-3 | CASSFIAGAGEQFF | TGTGCCAGCAGCTTCATAGCGGGAGCAGGTGAGCAGTTCTTC
. | TRBJ2-4 | many | TRBV5-1 | CASSFGGPKNIQYF | TGCGCCAGCAGCTTCGGTGGTCCCAAAAACATTCAGTACTTC
TRBD2 | TRBJ2-1 | many | TRBV7-9 | CASSRNSGIVNNEQFF | TGTGCCAGCAGCCGTAATAGCGGGATCGTGAACAATGAGCAGTTCTTC
TRBD1 | TRBJ2-5 | many | TRBV11-2 | CASSFRQGWETQYF | TGTGCCAGCAGCTTCAGACAGGGGTGGGAGACCCAGTACTTC
TRBD1 | TRBJ2-7 | many | TRBV2 | CASMTGGSYEQYF | TGTGCCAGCATGACAGGGGGCTCCTACGAGCAGTACTTC
. | TRBJ2-5 | few | TRBV30 | CAWSVGGTQYF | TGTGCCTGGAGTGTCGGGGGGACCCAGTACTTC
TRBD1 | TRBJ2-3 | many | TRBV24-1 | CATSDLTGQGNTDTQYF | TGTGCCACCAGTGATTTGACGGGACAGGGAAACACAGATACGCAGTATTTT
TRBD2 | TRBJ2-7 | many | TRBV29-1 | CSVGGLVPYEQYF | TGCAGCGTTGGGGGACTAGTTCCCTACGAGCAGTACTTC
. | TRBJ1-1 | many | TRBV3-1 | CASSLRGQGEAFF | TGTGCCAGCAGCCTCCGAGGGCAGGGTGAAGCTTTCTTT
. | TRBJ2-5 | . | TRBV5-1 | CASSLKVRDSQETQYF | TGCGCCAGCAGCTTGAAGGTGCGGGATAGCCAAGAGACCCAGTACTTC
TRBD2 | TRBJ2-7 | many | TRBV2 | CASKPLADEQYF | TGTGCCAGCAAGCCCCTAGCGGACGAGCAGTACTTC
TRBD1 | TRBJ1-5 | many | TRBV27 | CASSHGGTGGNQPQHF | TGTGCCAGCAGTCATGGCGGGACAGGGGGCAATCAGCCCCAGCATTTT
TRBD2 | TRBJ2-2 | . | TRBV9 | CASSYSTGTSGAGELFF | TGTGCCAGCAGCTACAGTACCGGGACTAGCGGCGCCGGGGAGCTGTTTTTT
TRBD1 | TRBJ2-3 | few | TRBV24-1 | CATSDGDRGEDTQYF | TGTGCCACCAGTGATGGAGACAGGGGGGAAGATACGCAGTATTTT
TRBD1 | TRBJ2-5 | few | TRBV2 | CASSRTGLETQYF | TGTGCCAGCAGCCGGACAGGGCTAGAGACCCAGTACTTC
. | TRBJ2-7 | many | TRBV11-2 | CASSLDRGPKNYEQYF | TGTGCCAGCAGCTTAGATAGGGGACCCAAGAACTACGAGCAGTACTTC
. | TRBJ1-3 | few | TRBV20-1 | CSAQAGAGNTIYF | TGCAGTGCTCAGGCAGGCGCTGGAAACACCATATATTTT
. | TRBJ1-5 | . | TRBV10-2 | CASSESTETQHF | TGCGCCAGCAGTGAGTCGACGGAGACCCAGCATTTT
TRBD2 | TRBJ2-1 | many | TRBV5-1 | CASSSQPGLDSDEQFF | TGCGCCAGCAGCTCCCAACCGGGACTAGATTCCGATGAGCAGTTCTTC
. | TRBJ1-4 | few | TRBV9 | CASSVADRSNEKLFF | TGTGCCAGCAGCGTAGCTGACAGAAGTAATGAAAAACTGTTTTTT
TRBD2 | TRBJ2-3 | many | TRBV12-3/TRBV12-4 | CASSLGGAGGSTDTQYF | TGTGCCAGCAGTTTAGGGGGAGCGGGAGGAAGCACAGATACGCAGTATTTT
. | TRBJ2-3 | many | TRBV3-1 | CASSQDIGTDTQYF | TGTGCCAGCAGCCAAGATATAGGGACAGATACGCAGTATTTT
TRBD2 | TRBJ2-1 | few | TRBV9 | CASSVSFPVGRAHNEQFF | TGTGCCAGCAGCGTATCCTTCCCAGTCGGGAGGGCCCACAATGAGCAGTTCTTC
. | TRBJ1-1 | . | TRBV20-1 | CSAGGRGSGYTEAFF | TGCAGTGCTGGTGGGCGCGGATCCGGGTATACTGAAGCTTTCTTT
. | TRBJ1-1 | . | TRBV12-3/TRBV12-4 | CASSLSGGINTEAFF | TGTGCCAGCAGCTTATCCGGCGGAATTAACACTGAAGCTTTCTTT
TRBD1 | TRBJ1-1 | . | TRBV11-2 | CAIRDSTEAFF | TGTGCCATAAGGGACAGCACTGAAGCTTTCTTT
. | TRBJ2-7 | many | TRBV2 | CASSAGGLAHYEQYF | TGTGCCAGCAGTGCAGGGGGGCTAGCGCACTACGAGCAGTACTTC
. | TRBJ2-1 | many | TRBV6-2/TRBV6-3 | CASSHRANEQFF | TGTGCCAGCAGCCACAGGGCAAATGAGCAGTTCTTC